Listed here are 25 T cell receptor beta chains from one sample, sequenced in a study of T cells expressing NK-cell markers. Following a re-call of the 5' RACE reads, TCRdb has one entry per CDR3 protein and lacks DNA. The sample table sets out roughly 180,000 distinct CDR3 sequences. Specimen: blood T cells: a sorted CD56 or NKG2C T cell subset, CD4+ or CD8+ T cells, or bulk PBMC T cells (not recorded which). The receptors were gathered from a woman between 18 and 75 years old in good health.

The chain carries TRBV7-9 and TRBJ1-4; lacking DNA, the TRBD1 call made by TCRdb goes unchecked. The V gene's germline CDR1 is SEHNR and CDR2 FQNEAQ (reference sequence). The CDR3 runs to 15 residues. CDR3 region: CASTLTGGSGEKLFF.

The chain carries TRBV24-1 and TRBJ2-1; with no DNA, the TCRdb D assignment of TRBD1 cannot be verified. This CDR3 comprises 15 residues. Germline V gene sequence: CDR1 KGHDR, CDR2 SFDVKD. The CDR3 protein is CATSVLDRGFDEQFF.

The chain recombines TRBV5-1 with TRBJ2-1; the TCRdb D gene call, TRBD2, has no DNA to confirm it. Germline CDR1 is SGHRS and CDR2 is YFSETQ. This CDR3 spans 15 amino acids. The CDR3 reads CSNAAGAGGPNEQFF.

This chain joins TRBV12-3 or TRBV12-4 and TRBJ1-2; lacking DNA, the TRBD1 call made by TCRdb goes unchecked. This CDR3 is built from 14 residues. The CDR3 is CASRGSVGGYGYTF.

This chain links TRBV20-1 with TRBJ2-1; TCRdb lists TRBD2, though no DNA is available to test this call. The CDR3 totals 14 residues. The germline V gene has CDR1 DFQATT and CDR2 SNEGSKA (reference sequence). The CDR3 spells CSPTSSGSYNEQFF.

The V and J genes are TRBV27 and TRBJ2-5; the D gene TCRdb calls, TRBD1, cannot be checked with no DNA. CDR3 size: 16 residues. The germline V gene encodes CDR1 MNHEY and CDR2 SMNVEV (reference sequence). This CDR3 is CASSLSAGQGWETQYF.

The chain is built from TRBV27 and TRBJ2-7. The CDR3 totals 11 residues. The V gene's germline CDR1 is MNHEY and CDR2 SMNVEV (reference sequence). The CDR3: CASSFLGNQYF.

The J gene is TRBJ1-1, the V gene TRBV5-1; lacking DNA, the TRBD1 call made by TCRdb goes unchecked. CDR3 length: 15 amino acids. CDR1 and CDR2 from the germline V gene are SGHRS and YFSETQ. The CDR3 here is CASSFTGRLDTEAFF.

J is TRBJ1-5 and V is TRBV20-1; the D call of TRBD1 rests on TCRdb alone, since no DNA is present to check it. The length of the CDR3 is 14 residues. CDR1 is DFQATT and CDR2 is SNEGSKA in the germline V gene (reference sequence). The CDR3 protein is CSASSSGENQPQHF.

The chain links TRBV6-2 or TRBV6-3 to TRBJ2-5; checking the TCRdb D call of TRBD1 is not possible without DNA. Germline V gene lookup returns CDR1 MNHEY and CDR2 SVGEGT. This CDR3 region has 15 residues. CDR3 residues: CASTPGSNLQETQYF.

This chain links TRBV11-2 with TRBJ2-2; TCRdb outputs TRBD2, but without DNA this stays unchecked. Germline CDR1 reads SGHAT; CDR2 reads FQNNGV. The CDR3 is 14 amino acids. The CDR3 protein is CASSRQPRVGELFF.

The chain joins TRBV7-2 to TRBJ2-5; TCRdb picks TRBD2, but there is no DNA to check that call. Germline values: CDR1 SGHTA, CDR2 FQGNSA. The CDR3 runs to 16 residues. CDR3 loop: CASSLNLAGGRETQYF.

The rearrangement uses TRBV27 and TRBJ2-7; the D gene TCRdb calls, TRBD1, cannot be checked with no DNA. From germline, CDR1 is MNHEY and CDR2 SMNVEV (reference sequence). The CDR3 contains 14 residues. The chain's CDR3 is CASSPLTGRNEQYF.

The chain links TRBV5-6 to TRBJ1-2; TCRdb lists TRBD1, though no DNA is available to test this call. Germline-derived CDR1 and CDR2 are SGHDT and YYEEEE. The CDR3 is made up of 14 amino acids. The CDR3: CASSRQGPNYGYTF.

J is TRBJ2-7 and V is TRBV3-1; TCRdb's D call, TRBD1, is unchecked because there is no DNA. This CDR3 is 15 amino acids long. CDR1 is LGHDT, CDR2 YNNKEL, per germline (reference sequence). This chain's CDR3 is CASSQDHPPTYEQYF.

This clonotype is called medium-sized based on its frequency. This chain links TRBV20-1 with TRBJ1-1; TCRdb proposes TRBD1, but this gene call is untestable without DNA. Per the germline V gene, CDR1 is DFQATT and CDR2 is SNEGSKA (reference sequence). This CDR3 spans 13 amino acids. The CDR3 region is CSAPSYRGAEAFF.

CDR3 region: CASSLAGGGSGNTEAFF. The gene calls are TRBV5-1 and TRBJ1-1; lacking DNA, the TRBD1 call made by TCRdb goes unchecked. Per the germline V gene, CDR1 is SGHRS and CDR2 is YFSETQ. This CDR3 is built from 17 residues.

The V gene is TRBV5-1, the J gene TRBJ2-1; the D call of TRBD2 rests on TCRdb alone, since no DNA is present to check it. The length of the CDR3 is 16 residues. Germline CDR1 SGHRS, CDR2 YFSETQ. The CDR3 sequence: CASRALTAGSYNEQFF.

CDR3 amino acids: CASSPQGGKEETQYF. The rearrangement uses TRBV2 and TRBJ2-5; TCRdb reports TRBD2, a call that lacks DNA to check it against. The CDR3 covers 15 residues. CDR1 is SNHLY and CDR2 is FYNNEI in the germline V gene.

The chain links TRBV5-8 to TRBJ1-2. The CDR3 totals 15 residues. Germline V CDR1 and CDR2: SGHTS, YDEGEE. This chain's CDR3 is CASSLGGLASYGYTF.

This chain's CDR3 is CASSLNRGGGSSGNTIYF. V usage is TRBV11-1 and J usage is TRBJ1-3. Germline V lookup: CDR1 SGHAT, CDR2 FQDESV (reference sequence). The CDR3 has 18 amino acids.

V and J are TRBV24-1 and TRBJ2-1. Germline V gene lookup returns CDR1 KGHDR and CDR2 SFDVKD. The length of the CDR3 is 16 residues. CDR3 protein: CATSDSPGSSYNEQFF.

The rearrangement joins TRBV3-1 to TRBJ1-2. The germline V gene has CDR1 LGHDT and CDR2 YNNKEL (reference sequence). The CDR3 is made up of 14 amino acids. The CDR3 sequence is CASTHTMGGGGYTF. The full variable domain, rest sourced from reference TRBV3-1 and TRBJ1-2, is DTAVSQTPKYLVTQMGNDKSIKCEQNLGHDTMYWYKQDSKKFLKIMFSYNNKELIINETVPNRFSPKSPDKAHLNLHINSLELGDSAVYFCASTHTMGGGGYTFGSGTRLTVV.

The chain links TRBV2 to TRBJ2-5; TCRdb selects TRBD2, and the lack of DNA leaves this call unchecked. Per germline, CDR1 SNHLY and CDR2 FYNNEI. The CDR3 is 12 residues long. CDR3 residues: CASRSGVETQYF.

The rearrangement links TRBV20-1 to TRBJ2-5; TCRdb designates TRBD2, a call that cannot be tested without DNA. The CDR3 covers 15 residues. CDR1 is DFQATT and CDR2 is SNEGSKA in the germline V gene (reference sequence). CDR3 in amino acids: CSAEGTSGTQETQYF.